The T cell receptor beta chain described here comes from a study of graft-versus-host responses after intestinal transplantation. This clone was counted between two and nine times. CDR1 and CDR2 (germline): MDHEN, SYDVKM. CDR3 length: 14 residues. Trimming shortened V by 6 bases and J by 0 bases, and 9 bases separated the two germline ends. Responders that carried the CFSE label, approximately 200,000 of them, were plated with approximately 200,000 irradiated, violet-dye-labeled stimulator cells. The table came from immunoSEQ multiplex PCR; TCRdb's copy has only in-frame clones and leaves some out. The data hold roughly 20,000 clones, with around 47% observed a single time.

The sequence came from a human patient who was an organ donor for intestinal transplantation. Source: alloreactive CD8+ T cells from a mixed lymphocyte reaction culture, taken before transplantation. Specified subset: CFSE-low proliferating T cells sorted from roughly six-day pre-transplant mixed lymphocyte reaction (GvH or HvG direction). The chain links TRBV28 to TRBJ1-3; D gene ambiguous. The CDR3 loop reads CASRAWNSGNTIYF. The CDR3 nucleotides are TGTGCCAGCAGGGCCTGGAACTCTGGAAACACCATATATTTT.